A selection of T cell receptor beta chains follows, all from one sample in a study of control samples from healthy donors and cancer patients. Assay used: immunoSEQ multiplex PCR; TCRdb lists only in-frame clones, some missing. The sample carries 130,000 or so clones, roughly 94% recorded once. Sequencing input: PBMCs. These receptors originate from a man aged 60 to 75 with colorectal cancer. Both conserved end residues are part of each CDR3. A D gene is named only where the DNA matches it firmly. The size field is filled for only some rows; it gives once, few, many or a size class.

d_call: -
v_call: TRBV30
clone_size: -
j_call: TRBJ2-1
cdr3_nt: TGTGCCTGGAGTGTATCCATAGGGGCGGGGAATGAGCAGTTCTTC
cdr3_aa: CAWSVSIGAGNEQFF

d_call: -
v_call: TRBV5-1
clone_size: -
j_call: TRBJ2-5
cdr3_nt: TGCGCCAGCAGCTTGGCAGGTACCCGAGAAGAGACCCAGTACTTC
cdr3_aa: CASSLAGTREETQYF

d_call: -
v_call: TRBV6-6
clone_size: -
j_call: TRBJ1-6
cdr3_nt: TGTGCCAGCAGTTTAGGCAGGGGAAATTCACCCCTCCACTTT
cdr3_aa: CASSLGRGNSPLHF

d_call: -
v_call: TRBV11-2
clone_size: -
j_call: TRBJ2-5
cdr3_nt: TGTGCCAGCAGCTTAGACGAATGGGAGACCCAGTACTTC
cdr3_aa: CASSLDEWETQYF

d_call: TRBD1
v_call: TRBV2
clone_size: once
j_call: TRBJ2-7
cdr3_nt: TGTGCCAGCAGTGCCGGGACAGGCCTTTCAGAGCAGTACTTC
cdr3_aa: CASSAGTGLSEQYF

d_call: -
v_call: TRBV18
clone_size: once
j_call: TRBJ1-6
cdr3_nt: TGTGCCAGCTCAGAGGGGTTAAGTTCACCCCTCCACTTT
cdr3_aa: CASSEGLSSPLHF

d_call: TRBD1
v_call: TRBV5-4
clone_size: -
j_call: TRBJ2-7
cdr3_nt: TGTGCCAGCAGCCAATGGACAGGGGCCACCGTCTACGAGCAGTACTTC
cdr3_aa: CASSQWTGATVYEQYF

d_call: -
v_call: TRBV7-2
clone_size: -
j_call: TRBJ1-2
cdr3_nt: TGTGCCAGCAGCACTCCCGGGACAAGGAATGGCTACACCTTC
cdr3_aa: CASSTPGTRNGYTF

d_call: TRBD1
v_call: TRBV19
clone_size: once
j_call: TRBJ1-1
cdr3_nt: TGTGCCAGTAGTATCAGGGGGGACACTGAAGCTTTCTTT
cdr3_aa: CASSIRGDTEAFF

d_call: -
v_call: TRBV18
clone_size: -
j_call: TRBJ2-2
cdr3_nt: TGTGCCAGCTCGCGGGCCTACATCCTGGTGAACACCGGGGAGCTGTTTTTT
cdr3_aa: CASSRAYILVNTGELFF

d_call: -
v_call: TRBV6-5
clone_size: once
j_call: TRBJ2-7
cdr3_nt: TGTGCCAGCAGTCATTCGCAGTCCGGTTACGAGCAGTACTTC
cdr3_aa: CASSHSQSGYEQYF

d_call: -
v_call: TRBV14
clone_size: -
j_call: TRBJ2-3
cdr3_nt: TGTGCCAGCAGCCAGAAGGACACCCAAACAGATACGCAGTATTTT
cdr3_aa: CASSQKDTQTDTQYF

d_call: -
v_call: TRBV6-5
clone_size: -
j_call: TRBJ1-1
cdr3_nt: TGTGCCAGCGACGGGAACACTGAAGCTTTCTTT
cdr3_aa: CASDGNTEAFF

d_call: -
v_call: TRBV7-9
clone_size: -
j_call: TRBJ2-7
cdr3_nt: TGTGCCAGCACGCCGGGGTCCTCCTACGAGCAGTACTTC
cdr3_aa: CASTPGSSYEQYF

d_call: -
v_call: TRBV4-1
clone_size: -
j_call: TRBJ1-6
cdr3_nt: TGCGCCAGCAGCCAAAGTGACCCCACTTCACCCCTCCACTTT
cdr3_aa: CASSQSDPTSPLHF

d_call: TRBD1
v_call: TRBV12-5
clone_size: -
j_call: TRBJ1-5
cdr3_nt: TGTGCTAGTGGTTTGGTACCCCGGGACAGAGATAGCAATCAGCCCCAGCATTTT
cdr3_aa: CASGLVPRDRDSNQPQHF

d_call: -
v_call: TRBV19
clone_size: -
j_call: TRBJ1-5
cdr3_nt: TGTGCCAGTAGTACCCAGGGAGATCAGCCCCAGCATTTT
cdr3_aa: CASSTQGDQPQHF

d_call: TRBD1
v_call: TRBV19
clone_size: -
j_call: TRBJ1-1
cdr3_nt: TGTGCCAGTAGTACGGGACAGCAGAACACTGAAGCTTTCTTT
cdr3_aa: CASSTGQQNTEAFF

d_call: -
v_call: TRBV9
clone_size: -
j_call: TRBJ1-2
cdr3_nt: TGTGCCAGCAGCCCACTTGGAGGGCCCCTAGGCTACACCTTC
cdr3_aa: CASSPLGGPLGYTF

d_call: TRBD1
v_call: TRBV3-1/TRBV3-2
clone_size: -
j_call: TRBJ1-4
cdr3_nt: TGTGCCAGCAGCCAAGGGACAGGGGTTGAAAAACTGTTTTTT
cdr3_aa: CASSQGTGVEKLFF

d_call: TRBD1
v_call: TRBV5-1
clone_size: -
j_call: TRBJ2-5
cdr3_nt: TGCGCCAGCAGCTTGGGCCCGGGACAGGGTCGAGAGACCCAGTACTTC
cdr3_aa: CASSLGPGQGRETQYF

d_call: TRBD1
v_call: TRBV3-1/TRBV3-2
clone_size: -
j_call: TRBJ2-5
cdr3_nt: TGTGCCAGCAGCCACCTGACAGGGGGAGAGACCCAGTACTTC
cdr3_aa: CASSHLTGGETQYF

d_call: -
v_call: TRBV29-1
clone_size: -
j_call: TRBJ2-7
cdr3_nt: TGCAGCGTTGAAGCGCCTTCGGCTGAGCAGTACTTC
cdr3_aa: CSVEAPSAEQYF

d_call: TRBD1
v_call: TRBV5-1
clone_size: -
j_call: TRBJ1-6
cdr3_nt: TGCGCCAGCAGTGACAGGGGTATAGGTAATTCACCCCTCCACTTT
cdr3_aa: CASSDRGIGNSPLHF

d_call: -
v_call: TRBV7-2
clone_size: -
j_call: TRBJ1-6
cdr3_nt: TGTGCCAGCAGCTTAACCTGGGGGGGTGGTTCACCCCTCCACTTT
cdr3_aa: CASSLTWGGGSPLHF

d_call: TRBD1
v_call: TRBV19
clone_size: -
j_call: TRBJ2-6
cdr3_nt: TGTGCCAGTAGTATCACAGGGGCTGGGGCCAACGTCCTGACTTTC
cdr3_aa: CASSITGAGANVLTF

d_call: TRBD2
v_call: TRBV10-2
clone_size: once
j_call: TRBJ2-7
cdr3_nt: TGCGCCAGCAGTGAGCGCGGGGAGACTAGCGGGGTCCACGAGCAGTACTTC
cdr3_aa: CASSERGETSGVHEQYF

d_call: -
v_call: TRBV29-1
clone_size: -
j_call: TRBJ1-2
cdr3_nt: TGCAGCGTTGAAGAATTGAGTGGCTACACCTTC
cdr3_aa: CSVEELSGYTF

d_call: TRBD1
v_call: TRBV4-3
clone_size: -
j_call: TRBJ1-4
cdr3_nt: TGCGCCAGCAGCCAACTACAGGGGGCAGCTAATGAAAAACTGTTTTTT
cdr3_aa: CASSQLQGAANEKLFF

d_call: TRBD2
v_call: TRBV19
clone_size: -
j_call: TRBJ2-3
cdr3_nt: TGTGCCAGTAGCGTGCGACTAGCGGGGGGGACAGATACGCAGTATTTT
cdr3_aa: CASSVRLAGGTDTQYF

d_call: -
v_call: TRBV19
clone_size: -
j_call: TRBJ1-5
cdr3_nt: TGTGCCAGTAGTATAGTCCTCAATCAGCCCCAGCATTTT
cdr3_aa: CASSIVLNQPQHF

d_call: TRBD1
v_call: TRBV7-2
clone_size: -
j_call: TRBJ2-7
cdr3_nt: TGTGCCAGCAGCTTAAGTCCAGGACAGGGGGCCTACGAGCAGTACTTC
cdr3_aa: CASSLSPGQGAYEQYF

d_call: -
v_call: TRBV18
clone_size: once
j_call: TRBJ2-3
cdr3_nt: TGTGCCAGCTCCCCGACGGGAACTAGCACAGATACGCAGTATTTT
cdr3_aa: CASSPTGTSTDTQYF

d_call: -
v_call: TRBV2
clone_size: -
j_call: TRBJ1-2
cdr3_nt: TGTGCCAGCAGTGAAGACACCCCTAGTGGCTACACCTTC
cdr3_aa: CASSEDTPSGYTF

d_call: TRBD1
v_call: TRBV4-1
clone_size: -
j_call: TRBJ2-2
cdr3_nt: TGCGCCAGCAGCCAAGGGACAGGGGGCACCGGGGAGCTGTTTTTT
cdr3_aa: CASSQGTGGTGELFF

d_call: TRBD1
v_call: TRBV7-2
clone_size: -
j_call: TRBJ1-5
cdr3_nt: TGTGCCAGCAGCTTAATGACAGGGGAGAGGCAGCCCCAGCATTTT
cdr3_aa: CASSLMTGERQPQHF

d_call: -
v_call: TRBV2
clone_size: -
j_call: TRBJ1-2
cdr3_nt: TGTGCCAGCACAACAGGGTTGGAGGATGGCTACACCTTC
cdr3_aa: CASTTGLEDGYTF

d_call: -
v_call: TRBV10-2
clone_size: -
j_call: TRBJ1-1
cdr3_nt: TGCGCCAGCAGTGAAGGCAGCCTCTCTGAAGCTTTCTTT
cdr3_aa: CASSEGSLSEAFF

d_call: -
v_call: TRBV6-5
clone_size: -
j_call: TRBJ1-6
cdr3_nt: TGTGCCAGCAAAAGACAGACCTCCTATAATTCACCCCTCCACTTT
cdr3_aa: CASKRQTSYNSPLHF

d_call: -
v_call: TRBV9
clone_size: -
j_call: TRBJ2-2
cdr3_nt: TGTGCCAGCAGCCCCCAAGACACCGGGGAGCTGTTTTTT
cdr3_aa: CASSPQDTGELFF

d_call: -
v_call: TRBV5-4
clone_size: -
j_call: TRBJ1-2
cdr3_nt: TGTGCCAGCAGCTTGGAGGGGTTCTATGGCTACACCTTC
cdr3_aa: CASSLEGFYGYTF